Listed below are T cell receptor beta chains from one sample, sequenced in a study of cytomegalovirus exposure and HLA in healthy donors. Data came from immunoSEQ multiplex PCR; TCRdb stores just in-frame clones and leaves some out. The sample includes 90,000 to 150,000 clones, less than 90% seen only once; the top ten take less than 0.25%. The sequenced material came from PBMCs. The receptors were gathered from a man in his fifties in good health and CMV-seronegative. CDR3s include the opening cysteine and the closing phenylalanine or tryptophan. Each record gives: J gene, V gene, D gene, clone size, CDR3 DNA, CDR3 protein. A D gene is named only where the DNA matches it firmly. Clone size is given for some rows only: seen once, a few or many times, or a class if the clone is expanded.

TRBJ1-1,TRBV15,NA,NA,TGTGCCACCAGCAGAGATCGGGGGGACACTGAAGCTTTCTTT,CATSRDRGDTEAFF
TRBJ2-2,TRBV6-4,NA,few,TGTGCCAGCAGTTATGACAGGTCGACCGGGGAGCTGTTTTTT,CASSYDRSTGELFF
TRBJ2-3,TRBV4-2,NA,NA,TGTGCCAGCAGCCAAGATCCTGTCACAGATACGCAGTATTTT,CASSQDPVTDTQYF
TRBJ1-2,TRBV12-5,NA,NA,TGTGCTAGTGGTCAGGGGCGTAACTATGGCTACACCTTC,CASGQGRNYGYTF
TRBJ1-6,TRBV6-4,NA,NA,TGTGCCAGCAGTGACAGGGGGGGGTCACCCCTCCACTTT,CASSDRGGSPLHF
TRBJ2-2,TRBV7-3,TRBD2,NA,TGTGCCAGCAGCTTAACGTTGGGGGGGTCCGGGGAGCTGTTTTTT,CASSLTLGGSGELFF
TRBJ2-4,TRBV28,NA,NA,TGTGCCAGCAGTTTAGAGCGGCGCATAGCCAAAAACATTCAGTACTTC,CASSLERRIAKNIQYF
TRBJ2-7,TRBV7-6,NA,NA,TGTGCCAGCAGCTTAACTCCAGCTAGAAACGAGCAGTACTTC,CASSLTPARNEQYF
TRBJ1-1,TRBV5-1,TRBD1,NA,TGCGCCAGCAGTTACACCGGACAGGGGAGGACTGAAGCTTTCTTT,CASSYTGQGRTEAFF
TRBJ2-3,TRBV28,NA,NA,TGTGCCAGCAGGCGGGCCACCACACTCTTCACAGATACGCAGTATTTT,CASRRATTLFTDTQYF
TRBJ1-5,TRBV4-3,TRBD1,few,TGCGCCAGCAGCCAGATGACAGGGCTAAATCAGCCCCAGCATTTT,CASSQMTGLNQPQHF
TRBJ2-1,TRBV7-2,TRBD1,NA,TGTGCCAGCAGCTACCGGACAGGGGAGCCTGAGCAGTTCTTC,CASSYRTGEPEQFF
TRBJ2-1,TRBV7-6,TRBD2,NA,TGTGCCAGCAGCTTATCTCCCCCTAGCGGGGGCTACAATGAGCAGTTCTTC,CASSLSPPSGGYNEQFF
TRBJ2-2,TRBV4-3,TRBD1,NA,TGCGCCAGCAGCCAAGCCCCAGGGGGCCGGAACACCGGGGAGCTGTTTTTT,CASSQAPGGRNTGELFF
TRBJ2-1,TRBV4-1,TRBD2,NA,TGCGCCAGCAGCCAGGGAGGGAACAATGAGCAGTTCTTC,CASSQGGNNEQFF
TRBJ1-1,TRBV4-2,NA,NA,TGTGCCAGCAGCCAAGATATCAACGGTGAAGCTTTCTTT,CASSQDINGEAFF